This paragraph reports one T cell receptor (beta chain). Its antigen is as yet unknown. This sample is part of a study of shared clonotypes between healthy human individuals. Study background: The plates for each donor numbered three CD4 naive, three CD4 memory, two CD8 naive and one CD8 memory.

This CDR3 is 15 amino acids long. CDR1 and CDR2 (germline): SGHTA, FQGTGA. Trimming left V 3 bases short and J 0 bases short, with 8 bases between. Generated by immunoSEQ multiplex PCR, the TCRdb table keeps only in-frame clones and is missing some. The top ten clones hold approximately 0.52% of a sample with roughly 1 million clones, about four fifths of them seen once. Regarding the study as a whole: Non-shared clonotypes showed lower generation probabilities than clonotypes common to all four donors.

The chain has TRBV7-3 and TRBJ2-2; TRBD1 or TRBD2 may be the D gene (5 bases each). The sequence was collected from a man younger than 30 in good health. Some clones in this sample may be carry-over from other donors' samples. Sequencing used memory CD4+ T cells from PBMCs. Described subset: CD45RA-negative fraction. The CDR3 is CASSFGAPNTGELFF. The CDR3 coding sequence is TGTGCCAGCAGCTTCGGGGCCCCGAACACCGGGGAGCTGTTTTTT.